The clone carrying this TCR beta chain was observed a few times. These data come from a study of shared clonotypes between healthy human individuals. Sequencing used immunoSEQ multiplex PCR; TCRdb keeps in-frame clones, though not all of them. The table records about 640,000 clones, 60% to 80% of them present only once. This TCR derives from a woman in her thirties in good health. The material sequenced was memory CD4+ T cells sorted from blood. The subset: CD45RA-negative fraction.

The CDR3 protein is CASTHSGAFF. DNA for the CDR3: TGTGCCAGTACACACTCGGGAGCTTTCTTT. This sequence joins TRBV19 and TRBJ1-1; D unresolved. Trimming stripped 7 bases from V and 10 bases from J, with 10 bases between. This CDR3 comprises 10 residues. Germline V lookup: CDR1 LNHDA, CDR2 SQIVND (reference sequence).